This is a list of T cell receptor beta chains from one sample in a study of a mutant IDH1 vaccine in newly diagnosed glioma. Data came from immunoSEQ multiplex PCR; TCRdb stores just in-frame clones and leaves some out. The table lists around 42,000 clones, 80% to 90% of them singletons. These receptors have no identified antigens. This sample comprised PBMCs, obtained from a glioma patient whose treatment included an IDH1 peptide vaccine. The receptors shown here come from a man between 35 and 55 years old with glioma. CDR3s include the opening cysteine and the closing phenylalanine or tryptophan. A D gene is named only where the DNA matches it firmly. Clone size, where shown, is once, few, many, or a class for clones that have expanded.

clone_size | d_call | j_call | v_call | cdr3_aa | cdr3_nt
. | TRBD1 | TRBJ1-4 | TRBV27 | CASSRDRSNEKLFF | TGTGCCAGCAGCCGGGACAGAAGTAATGAAAAACTGTTTTTT
few | . | TRBJ2-7 | TRBV27 | CASSLRRGTEIYEQYF | TGTGCCAGCAGTTTAAGACGGGGGACGGAGATTTACGAGCAGTACTTC
. | . | TRBJ1-1 | TRBV28 | CASSLRGPTEAFF | TGTGCCAGCAGTTTGAGGGGCCCTACTGAAGCTTTCTTT
. | TRBD1 | TRBJ2-5 | TRBV7-2 | CASSEDRDVYF | TGTGCCAGCAGCGAGGACAGGGATGTTTACTTC
. | TRBD1 | TRBJ2-6 | TRBV4-1 | CASSYRTGIGSGANVLTF | TGCGCCAGCAGCTATCGGACAGGGATCGGCTCTGGGGCCAACGTCCTGACTTTC
. | . | TRBJ2-7 | TRBV19 | CASSRDWNNYEQYF | TGTGCCAGTAGTCGGGACTGGAACAACTACGAGCAGTACTTC
few | . | TRBJ1-1 | TRBV6-5 | CASRQGTEAFF | TGTGCCAGCAGACAAGGGACTGAAGCTTTCTTT
. | . | TRBJ2-7 | TRBV5-1 | CASSFLLGDGEQYF | TGCGCCAGCAGCTTCTTACTAGGGGATGGGGAGCAGTACTTC
. | . | TRBJ2-1 | TRBV5-8 | CASSTGLELGEQFF | TGTGCCAGCAGTACCGGGCTCGAGCTGGGGGAGCAGTTCTTC
. | . | TRBJ1-5 | TRBV28 | CASSTGLWNQPQHF | TGTGCCAGTTCCACAGGGCTTTGGAATCAGCCCCAGCATTTT
. | TRBD2 | TRBJ2-7 | TRBV9 | CASSVVGTSDEQYF | TGTGCCAGCAGCGTAGTGGGGACTAGCGACGAGCAGTACTTC
. | . | TRBJ1-4 | TRBV5-1 | CASSPNPGREKLFF | TGCGCCAGCAGCCCCAATCCCGGGAGGGAAAAACTGTTTTTT
. | . | TRBJ1-5 | TRBV29-1 | CSVGDSNQPQHF | TGCAGCGTTGGGGACAGCAATCAGCCCCAGCATTTT
. | . | TRBJ2-5 | TRBV7-8 | CASSFRLTQETQYF | TGTGCCAGCAGCTTCCGGCTGACACAAGAGACCCAGTACTTC
once | . | TRBJ2-7 | TRBV21-1 | CASSKNRHRGYF | TGTGCCAGCAGCAAAAATCGGCACAGAGGGTACTTC
. | TRBD1 | TRBJ1-2 | TRBV19 | CASSSWGQEIYGYTF | TGTGCCAGTAGTAGTTGGGGACAGGAAATTTATGGCTACACCTTC
. | TRBD2 | TRBJ2-1 | TRBV11-2 | CASSLVASGNDEQFF | TGTGCCAGCAGCTTAGTGGCTAGCGGGAACGATGAGCAGTTCTTC
few | TRBD1 | TRBJ1-1 | TRBV7-3 | CASSSGTGITEAFF | TGTGCCAGCAGCTCAGGGACAGGGATCACTGAAGCTTTCTTT
few | . | TRBJ2-1 | TRBV9 | CASNANGGTGNEQFF | TGTGCCAGCAATGCAAATGGCGGGACGGGGAATGAGCAGTTCTTC
. | TRBD2 | TRBJ2-3 | TRBV9 | CASSPRLSGRSDTQYF | TGTGCCAGCAGCCCGCGACTTAGCGGGAGGTCAGATACGCAGTATTTT
. | . | TRBJ1-1 | TRBV10-2 | CASSESKGLMNTEAFF | TGCGCCAGCAGTGAGTCAAAGGGGCTCATGAACACTGAAGCTTTCTTT
. | . | TRBJ2-1 | TRBV7-2 | CASSLGSSYNEQFF | TGTGCCAGCAGCTTAGGTAGCTCCTACAATGAGCAGTTCTTC
. | TRBD1 | TRBJ1-4 | TRBV6-5 | CASRSYGTGDEKLFF | TGTGCCAGCAGATCCTACGGGACAGGGGATGAAAAACTGTTTTTT
. | . | TRBJ2-5 | TRBV5-4 | CASSFYRQTQYF | TGTGCCAGCAGCTTCTACAGGCAAACCCAGTACTTC
. | TRBD1 | TRBJ2-2 | TRBV6-5 | CASKDRVTGELFF | TGTGCCAGCAAGGACAGGGTCACCGGGGAGCTGTTTTTT
. | TRBD1 | TRBJ2-4 | TRBV5-1 | CASSLGQGQYIQYF | TGCGCCAGCAGCCTGGGACAGGGGCAGTACATTCAGTACTTC